The present T cell receptor beta chain was sequenced within a study of OX40 agonist ivuxolimab in advanced cancers. Study in general: The drug used for patients, ivuxolimab, was an agonistic anti-OX40 (CD134) antibody. Dose-escalation subjects each had hepatocellular carcinoma, melanoma, renal cell or head and neck cancer.

V was shortened by 0 bases and J by 4 bases, with 3 bases between the two germline ends. CDR3 size: 12 residues. Looked up from germline, CDR1 is SGHNT and CDR2 is YYREEE (reference sequence). This clone has a handful of counts. Its antigen is not known. Study-wide points: CD8+ T cells (on average) carried more expanded clones than CD4+ T cells. Circulating CD4+ and CD8+ T cells showed clonal expansion by week 6 at 0.1 to 3.0 mg/kg.

Repertoires were generated with immunoSEQ multiplex PCR, while TCRdb's copy carries only in-frame clones and drops some. Of about 83,000 clones in the sample, about 89% were seen once. The chain joins TRBV5-4 to TRBJ2-3; no clear D gene. The specimen was CD4+ or CD8+ T cells sorted from blood, collected in a trial of the OX40 agonist ivuxolimab. This sequence originates from an adult with an advanced solid tumor such as melanoma, head and neck, liver or kidney cancer. CDR3 nucleotides: TGTGCCAGCAGCTTGGGTTCAGATACGCAGTATTTT. Translating gives CASSLGSDTQYF.